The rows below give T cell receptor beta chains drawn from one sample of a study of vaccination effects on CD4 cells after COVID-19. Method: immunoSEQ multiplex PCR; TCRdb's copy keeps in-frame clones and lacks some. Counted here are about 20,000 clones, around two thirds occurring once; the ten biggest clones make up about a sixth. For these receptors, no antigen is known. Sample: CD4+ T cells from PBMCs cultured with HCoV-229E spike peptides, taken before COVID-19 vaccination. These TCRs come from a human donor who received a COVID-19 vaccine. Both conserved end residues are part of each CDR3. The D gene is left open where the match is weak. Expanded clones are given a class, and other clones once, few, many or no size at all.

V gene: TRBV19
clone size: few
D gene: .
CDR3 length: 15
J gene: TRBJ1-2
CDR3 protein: CASSVGTGPPYGYTF
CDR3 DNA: TGTGCCAGTAGTGTCGGAACGGGACCTCCCTATGGCTACACCTTC

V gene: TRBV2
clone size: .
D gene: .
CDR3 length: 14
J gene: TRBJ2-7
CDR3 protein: CASRGPSGSYEQYF
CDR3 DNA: TGTGCCAGCAGGGGCCCGTCGGGCTCCTACGAGCAGTACTTC

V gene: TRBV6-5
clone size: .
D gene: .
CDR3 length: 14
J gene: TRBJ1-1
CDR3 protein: CASSYRALNTEAFF
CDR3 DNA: TGTGCCAGCAGTTACAGGGCATTAAACACTGAAGCTTTCTTT

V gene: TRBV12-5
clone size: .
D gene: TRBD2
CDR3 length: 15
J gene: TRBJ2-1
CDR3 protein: CASGLVSSGINEQFF
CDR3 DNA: TGTGCTAGTGGTTTGGTATCTAGCGGGATAAATGAGCAGTTCTTC

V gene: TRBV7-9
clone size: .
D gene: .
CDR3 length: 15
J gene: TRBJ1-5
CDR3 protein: CASSLGAFSNQPQHF
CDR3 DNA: TGTGCCAGCAGCTTGGGGGCCTTTAGCAATCAGCCCCAGCATTTT

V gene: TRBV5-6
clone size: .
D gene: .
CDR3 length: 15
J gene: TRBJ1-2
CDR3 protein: CASSLEGRVIYGYTF
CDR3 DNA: TGTGCCAGCAGCTTGGAGGGCAGGGTAATCTATGGCTACACCTTC

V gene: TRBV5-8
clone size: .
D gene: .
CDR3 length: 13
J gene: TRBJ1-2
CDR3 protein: CASSRELARGYTF
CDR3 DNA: TGTGCCAGCAGCCGAGAGCTGGCCCGCGGCTACACCTTC

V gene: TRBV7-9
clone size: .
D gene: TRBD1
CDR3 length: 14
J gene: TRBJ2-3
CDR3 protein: CASSLAQGPDTQYF
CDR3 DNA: TGTGCCAGCAGCTTAGCACAGGGGCCAGATACGCAGTATTTT

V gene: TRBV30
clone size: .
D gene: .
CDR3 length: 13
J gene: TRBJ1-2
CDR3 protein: CAWMGQANYGYTF
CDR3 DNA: TGTGCCTGGATGGGGCAGGCTAACTATGGCTACACCTTC

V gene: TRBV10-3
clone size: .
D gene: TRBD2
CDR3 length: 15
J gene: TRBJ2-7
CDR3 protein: CAISESQRGDYEQYF
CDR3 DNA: TGTGCCATCAGTGAGTCCCAGCGGGGGGATTACGAGCAGTACTTC

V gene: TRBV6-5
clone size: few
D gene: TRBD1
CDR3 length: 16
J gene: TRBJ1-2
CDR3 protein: CASSYSRTGGNYGYTF
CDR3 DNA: TGTGCCAGCAGTTATTCGAGGACAGGGGGAAACTATGGCTACACCTTC

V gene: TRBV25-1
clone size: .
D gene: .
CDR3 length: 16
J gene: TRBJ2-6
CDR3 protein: CASSEFWSSGANVLTF
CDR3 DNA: TGTGCCAGCAGTGAATTCTGGTCTTCTGGGGCCAACGTCCTGACTTTC

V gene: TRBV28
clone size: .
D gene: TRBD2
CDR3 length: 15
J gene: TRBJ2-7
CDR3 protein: CASSLGAGGRYEQYF
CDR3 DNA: TGTGCCAGCAGTCTAGGAGCGGGGGGGCGGTACGAGCAGTACTTC

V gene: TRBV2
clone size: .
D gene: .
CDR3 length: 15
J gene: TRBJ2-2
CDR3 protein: CASSLGSTGNGELFF
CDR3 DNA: TGTGCCAGCAGTTTGGGCTCCACGGGGAACGGGGAGCTGTTTTTT

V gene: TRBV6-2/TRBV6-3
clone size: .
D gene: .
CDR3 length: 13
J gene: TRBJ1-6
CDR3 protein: CASSTGRNSPLHF
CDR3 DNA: TGTGCCAGCAGCACGGGTCGGAATTCACCCCTCCACTTT

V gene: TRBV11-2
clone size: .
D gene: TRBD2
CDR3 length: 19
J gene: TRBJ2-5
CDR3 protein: CASSLGGGDYGEGVSSQYF
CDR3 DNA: TGTGCCAGCAGCTTAGGAGGAGGGGACTATGGAGAGGGAGTCAGTTCCCAGTACTTC

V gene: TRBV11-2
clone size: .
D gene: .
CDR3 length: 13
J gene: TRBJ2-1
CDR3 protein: CASSFGLYNEQFF
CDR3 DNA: TGTGCCAGCAGCTTTGGGCTCTACAATGAGCAGTTCTTC

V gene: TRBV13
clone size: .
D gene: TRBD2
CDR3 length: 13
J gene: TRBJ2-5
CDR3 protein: CASSFGREGSQYF
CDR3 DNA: TGTGCCAGCAGCTTCGGGCGGGAGGGCTCCCAGTACTTC

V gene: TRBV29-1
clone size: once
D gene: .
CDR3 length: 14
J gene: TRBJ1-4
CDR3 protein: CSVSWGASNEKLFF
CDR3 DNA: TGCAGCGTGAGTTGGGGGGCTAGTAATGAAAAACTGTTTTTT

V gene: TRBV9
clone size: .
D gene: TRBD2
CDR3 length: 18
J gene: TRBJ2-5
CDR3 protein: CASSVGTSGGAVWETQYF
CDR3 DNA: TGTGCCAGCAGCGTGGGGACTAGCGGGGGGGCCGTGTGGGAGACCCAGTACTTC

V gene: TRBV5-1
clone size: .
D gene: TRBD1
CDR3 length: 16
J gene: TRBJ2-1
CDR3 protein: CASSLTTDRTWDEQFF
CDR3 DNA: TGCGCCAGCAGCTTGACAACGGACAGGACGTGGGATGAGCAGTTCTTC

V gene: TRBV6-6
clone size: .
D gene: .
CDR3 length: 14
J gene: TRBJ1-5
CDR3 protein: CASRSGFSNQPQHF
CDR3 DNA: TGTGCCAGCAGATCAGGGTTTAGCAATCAGCCCCAGCATTTT